Following are 8 T cell receptor beta chains from one sample sequenced in a study of shared clonotypes between healthy human individuals. The table came from immunoSEQ multiplex PCR; TCRdb's copy has only in-frame clones and leaves some out. The sample holds about 1 million clones; more than 60% are singletons and the top ten take around 1.5%. The sequencing sample was made of memory CD4+ T cells sorted from blood. Subset denoted: CD45RA-negative fraction. The origin of the receptors is a man between 18 and 35 years old in good health.

Concerning this clone itself: In the same sample, other DNA sequences code for this CDR3. The V and J genes are TRBV10-3 and TRBJ1-1; 7 nucleotides agree with TRBD1. The junction had 3 bases not matched to a gene; V was cut back by 2 bases and J by 0 bases. This CDR3 spans 15 amino acids. CDR1 and CDR2 from the germline V gene are ENHRY and SYGVKD. The CDR3 sequence: CAISEGGQMNTEAFF. In nucleotides, the CDR3 is TGTGCCATCAGTGAGGGGGGACAGATGAACACTGAAGCTTTCTTT.

This chain connects TRBV18 to TRBJ2-2; possible D gene TRBD1, 6 bases. Trimming removed 3 bases at V and 6 bases at J, with 11 bases between. CDR1 and CDR2 (germline): KGHSH, LQKENI. The CDR3 totals 14 residues. CDR3 in amino acids: CASSPGQTAGELFF. The DNA for the CDR3 is TGTGCCAGCTCACCTGGACAGACCGCCGGGGAGCTGTTTTTT.

The gene calls are TRBV7-9 and TRBJ2-5; 11 nucleotides agree with TRBD2. Per the germline V gene, CDR1 is SEHNR and CDR2 is FQNEAQ (reference sequence). Trimming removed 4 bases from V and 4 bases from J; junction bases left unmatched: 5. The CDR3 spans 15 residues. CDR3 region: CASSSGLAAAETQYF. The CDR3 DNA is TGTGCCAGCAGCTCGGGACTAGCGGCCGCAGAGACCCAGTACTTC.

The V call is TRBV28, the J call TRBJ1-3; D not resolved. This CDR3 spans 14 amino acids. The V end was cut by 6 bases, the J end by 4 bases, with 13 bases between. Germline V lookup: CDR1 MDHEN, CDR2 SYDVKM. The CDR3: CASSSESPGNTIYF. Written as DNA, the CDR3 is TGTGCCAGCAGCTCGGAATCTCCAGGAAACACCATATATTTT.

The chain recombines TRBV2 with TRBJ1-5, with D possibly matching TRBD1 (5 bases). Trimming shortened V by 6 bases and J by 1 base, and 10 bases separated the two germline ends. Germline CDR1 is SNHLY and CDR2 is FYNNEI. There are 14 residues in the CDR3. CDR3 coding DNA: TGTGCCAGCAGGGGGGGACTGAGCAATCAGCCCCAGCATTTT. Encoded protein: CASRGGLSNQPQHF. The whole variable domain, filled in from reference TRBV2 and TRBJ1-5, reads EPEVTQTPSHQVTQMGQEVILRCVPISNHLYFYWYRQILGQKVEFLVSFYNNEISEKSEIFDDQFSVERPDGSNFTLKIRSTKLEDSAMYFCASRGGLSNQPQHFGDGTRLSIL.

The rearrangement uses TRBV30 and TRBJ2-5; D perhaps matches TRBD2 (5 bases). The V and J ends lost 8 bases and 4 bases respectively, with 14 bases between them. This CDR3 region has 12 residues. Germline values: CDR1 GTSNPN, CDR2 SVGIG (reference sequence). CDR3 region: CAGERAGETQYF. The CDR3 DNA is TGTGCCGGTGAAAGGGCGGGAGAGACCCAGTACTTC.

This CDR3 is CASTRGSYGYTF. DNA for the CDR3: TGTGCCAGCACGAGGGGGAGTTATGGCTACACCTTC. This chain joins TRBV6-5 and TRBJ1-2, with D maybe TRBD1 (6 bases). CDR3 length: 12 amino acids. Germline assignment: CDR1 MNHEY and CDR2 SVGAGI. The germline V and J ends were trimmed by 7 bases and 5 bases, with 11 bases remaining between them.

This clone occurred a few times. The rearrangement uses TRBV2 and TRBJ1-1, with 7 nucleotides matching TRBD1. The length of the CDR3 is 12 residues. CDR1 is SNHLY and CDR2 is FYNNEI in the germline V gene. The V and J ends lost 7 bases and 6 bases, in that order; junction bases with no gene match: 5. CDR3 sequence reads: CASTTGFSEAFF. The CDR3 DNA reads TGTGCCAGCACGACAGGGTTCTCTGAAGCTTTCTTT.